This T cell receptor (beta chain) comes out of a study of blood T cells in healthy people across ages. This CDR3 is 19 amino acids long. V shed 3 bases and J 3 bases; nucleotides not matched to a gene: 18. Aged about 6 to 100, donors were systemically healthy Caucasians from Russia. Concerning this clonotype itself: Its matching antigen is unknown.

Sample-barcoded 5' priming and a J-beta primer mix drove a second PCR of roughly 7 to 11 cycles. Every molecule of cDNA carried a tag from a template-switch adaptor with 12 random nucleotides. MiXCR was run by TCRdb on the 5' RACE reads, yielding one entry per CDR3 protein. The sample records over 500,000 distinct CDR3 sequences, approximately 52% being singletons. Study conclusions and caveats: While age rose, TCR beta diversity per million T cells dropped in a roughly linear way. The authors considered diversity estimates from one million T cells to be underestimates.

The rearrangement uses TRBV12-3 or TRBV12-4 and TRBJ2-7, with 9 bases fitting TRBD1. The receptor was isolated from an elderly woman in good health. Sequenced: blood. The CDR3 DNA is TGTGCCAGCAGTTTTTACCCGGGACAGGGTCCTTTATTTCGCTACGAGCAGTACTTC. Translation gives CASSFYPGQGPLFRYEQYF.